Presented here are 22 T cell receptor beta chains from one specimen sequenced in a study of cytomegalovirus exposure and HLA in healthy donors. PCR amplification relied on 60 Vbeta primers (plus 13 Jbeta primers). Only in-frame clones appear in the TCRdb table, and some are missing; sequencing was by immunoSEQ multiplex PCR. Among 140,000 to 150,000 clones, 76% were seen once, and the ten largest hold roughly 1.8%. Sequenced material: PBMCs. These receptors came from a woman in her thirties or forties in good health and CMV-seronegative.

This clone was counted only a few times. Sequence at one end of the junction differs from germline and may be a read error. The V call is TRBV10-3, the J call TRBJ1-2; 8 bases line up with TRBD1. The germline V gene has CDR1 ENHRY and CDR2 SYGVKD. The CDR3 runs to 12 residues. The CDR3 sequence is CAISETDRDVSF. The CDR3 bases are TGTGCCATCAGTGAGACGGACAGGGACGTCTCCTTC.

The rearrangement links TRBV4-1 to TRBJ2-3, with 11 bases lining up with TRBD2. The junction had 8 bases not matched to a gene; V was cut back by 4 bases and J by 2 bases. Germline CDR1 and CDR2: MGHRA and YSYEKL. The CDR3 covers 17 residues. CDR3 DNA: TGCGCCAGCAGCCGTTCACTAGCGGGGGCCTTCACAGATACGCAGTATTTT. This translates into CASSRSLAGAFTDTQYF.

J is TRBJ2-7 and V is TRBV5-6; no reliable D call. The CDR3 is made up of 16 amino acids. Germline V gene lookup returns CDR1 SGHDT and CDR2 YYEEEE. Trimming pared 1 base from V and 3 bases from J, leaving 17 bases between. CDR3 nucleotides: TGTGCCAGCAGCTTGCGCAGACTTGTTACCTTCTACGAGCAGTACTTC. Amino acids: CASSLRRLVTFYEQYF.

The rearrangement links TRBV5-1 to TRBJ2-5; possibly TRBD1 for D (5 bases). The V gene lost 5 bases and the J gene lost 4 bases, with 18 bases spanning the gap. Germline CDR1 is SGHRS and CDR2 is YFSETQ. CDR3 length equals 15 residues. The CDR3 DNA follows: TGCGCCAGCAGGGATAATGGGGCTGTGGGAGAGACCCAGTACTTC. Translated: CASRDNGAVGETQYF.

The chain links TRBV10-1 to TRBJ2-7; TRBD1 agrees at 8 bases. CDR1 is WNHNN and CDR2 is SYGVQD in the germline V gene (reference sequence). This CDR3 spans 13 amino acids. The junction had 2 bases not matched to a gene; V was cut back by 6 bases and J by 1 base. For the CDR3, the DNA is TGCGCCAGCAGCCGGGACAGGTCCTACGAGCAGTACTTC. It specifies CASSRDRSYEQYF.

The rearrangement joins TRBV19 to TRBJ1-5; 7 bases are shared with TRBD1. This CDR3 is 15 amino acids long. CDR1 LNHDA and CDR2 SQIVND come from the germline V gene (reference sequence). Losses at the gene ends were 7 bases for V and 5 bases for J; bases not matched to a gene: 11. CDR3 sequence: CASTLTGLNDQPQHF. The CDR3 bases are TGTGCCAGTACCCTGACAGGGTTAAACGATCAGCCCCAGCATTTT.

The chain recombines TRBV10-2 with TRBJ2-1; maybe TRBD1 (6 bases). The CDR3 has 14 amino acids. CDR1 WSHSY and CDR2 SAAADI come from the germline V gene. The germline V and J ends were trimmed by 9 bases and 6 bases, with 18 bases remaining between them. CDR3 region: CASAQGTPTNEQFF. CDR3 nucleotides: TGCGCCAGTGCCCAGGGGACACCAACCAATGAGCAGTTCTTC.

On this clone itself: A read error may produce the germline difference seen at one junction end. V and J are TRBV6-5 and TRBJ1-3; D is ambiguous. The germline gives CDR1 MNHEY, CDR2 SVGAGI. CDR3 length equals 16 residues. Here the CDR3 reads CASSYAGRNSANTIYF. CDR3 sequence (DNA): TGTGCCAGCAGTTACGCGGGCAGAAACTCTGCAAACACCATATATTTT.

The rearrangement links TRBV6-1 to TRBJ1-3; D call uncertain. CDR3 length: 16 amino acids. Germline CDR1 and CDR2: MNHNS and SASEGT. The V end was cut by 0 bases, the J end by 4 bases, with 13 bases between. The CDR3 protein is CASSEASGYGGNTIYF. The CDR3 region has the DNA TGTGCCAGCAGTGAAGCGTCGGGTTATGGCGGAAACACCATATATTTT.

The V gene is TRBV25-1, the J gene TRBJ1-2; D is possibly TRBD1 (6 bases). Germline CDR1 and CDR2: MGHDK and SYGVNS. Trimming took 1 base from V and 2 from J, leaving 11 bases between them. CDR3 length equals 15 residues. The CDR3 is CASSEFVTGNYGYTF. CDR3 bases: TGTGCCAGCAGTGAATTTGTGACAGGAAACTATGGCTACACCTTC.

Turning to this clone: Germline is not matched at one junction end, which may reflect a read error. The CDR3 DNA follows: TGTTCCAGCAGCTTAGCGGGCTTGAACGAGCAGTACTTC. Protein: CSSSLAGLNEQYF. The chain links TRBV7-9 to TRBJ2-7; 7 bases line up with TRBD2. The CDR3 is 13 amino acids. In germline, CDR1 is SEHNR, CDR2 FQNEAQ (reference sequence).

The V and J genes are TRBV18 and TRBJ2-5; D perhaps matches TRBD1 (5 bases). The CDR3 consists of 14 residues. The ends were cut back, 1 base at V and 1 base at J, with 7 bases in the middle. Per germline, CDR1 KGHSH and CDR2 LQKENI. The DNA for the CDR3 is TGTGCCAGCTCACCACAGGGGATCCAAGAGACCCAGTACTTC. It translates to CASSPQGIQETQYF.

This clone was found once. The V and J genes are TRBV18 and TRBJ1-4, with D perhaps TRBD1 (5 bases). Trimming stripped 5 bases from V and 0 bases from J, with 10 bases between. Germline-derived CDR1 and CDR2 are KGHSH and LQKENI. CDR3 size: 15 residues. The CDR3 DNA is TGTGCCAGCTCATCACGACAGACAACTAATGAAAAACTGTTTTTT. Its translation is CASSSRQTTNEKLFF.

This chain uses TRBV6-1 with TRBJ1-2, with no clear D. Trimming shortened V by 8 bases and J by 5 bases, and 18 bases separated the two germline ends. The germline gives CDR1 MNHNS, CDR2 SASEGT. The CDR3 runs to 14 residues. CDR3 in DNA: TGTGCCAGCTCTGAAGCCCTAGCGCTATATGGCTACACCTTC. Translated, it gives CASSEALALYGYTF.

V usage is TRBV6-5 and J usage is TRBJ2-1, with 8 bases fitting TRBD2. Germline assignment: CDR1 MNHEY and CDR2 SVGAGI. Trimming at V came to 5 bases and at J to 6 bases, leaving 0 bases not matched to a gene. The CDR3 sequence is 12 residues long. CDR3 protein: CASSSGGNEQFF. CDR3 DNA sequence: TGTGCCAGCAGTAGCGGGGGCAATGAGCAGTTCTTC.

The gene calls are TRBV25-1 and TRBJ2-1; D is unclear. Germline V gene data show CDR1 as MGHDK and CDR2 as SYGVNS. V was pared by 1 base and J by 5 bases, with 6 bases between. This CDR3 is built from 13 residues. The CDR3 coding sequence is TGTGCCAGCAGTGAATTCCAAAACAATGAGCAGTTCTTC. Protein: CASSEFQNNEQFF. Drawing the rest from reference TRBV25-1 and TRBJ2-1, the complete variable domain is EADIYQTPRYLVIGTGKKITLECSQTMGHDKMYWYQQDPGMELHLIHYSYGVNSTEKGDLSSESTVSRIRTEHFPLTLESARPSHTSQYLCASSEFQNNEQFFGPGTRLTVL.

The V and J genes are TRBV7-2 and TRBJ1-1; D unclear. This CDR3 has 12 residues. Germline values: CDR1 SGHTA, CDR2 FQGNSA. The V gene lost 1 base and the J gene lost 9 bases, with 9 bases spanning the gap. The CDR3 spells CASSLEEVKAFF. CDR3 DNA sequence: TGTGCCAGCAGCTTAGAGGAGGTAAAAGCTTTCTTT.

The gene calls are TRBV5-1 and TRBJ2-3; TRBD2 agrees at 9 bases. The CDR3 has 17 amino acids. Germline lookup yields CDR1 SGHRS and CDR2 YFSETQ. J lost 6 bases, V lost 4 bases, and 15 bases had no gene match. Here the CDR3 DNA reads TGCGCCAGCAGCCCCGGAGTCCTAGCGGGGCGGATTGATACGCAGTATTTT. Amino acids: CASSPGVLAGRIDTQYF.

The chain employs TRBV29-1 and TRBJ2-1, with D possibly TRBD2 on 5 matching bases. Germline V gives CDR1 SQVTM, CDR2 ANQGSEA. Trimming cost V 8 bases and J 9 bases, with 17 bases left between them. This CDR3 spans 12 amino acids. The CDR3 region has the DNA TGCAGCTCCATCGTCTCACGGGGTGAGCAGTTCTTC. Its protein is CSSIVSRGEQFF.

CDR3 in amino acids: CSSQSGGAYEQYF. CDR3 DNA sequence: TGCAGCTCTCAATCGGGGGGGGCATACGAGCAGTACTTC. The chain combines TRBV29-1 with TRBJ2-7, with 8 bases matching TRBD2. With 8 bases clipped from V and 4 bases from J, the junction kept 10 bases outside the gene matches. CDR3 length: 13 residues. From germline, CDR1 is SQVTM and CDR2 ANQGSEA.

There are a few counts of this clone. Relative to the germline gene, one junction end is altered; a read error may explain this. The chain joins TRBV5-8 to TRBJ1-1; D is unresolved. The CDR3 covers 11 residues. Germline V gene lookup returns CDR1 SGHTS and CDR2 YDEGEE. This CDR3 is CASSLRTAVLF. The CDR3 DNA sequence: TGTGCCAGCAGCTTGAGAACAGCCGTACTCTTT.

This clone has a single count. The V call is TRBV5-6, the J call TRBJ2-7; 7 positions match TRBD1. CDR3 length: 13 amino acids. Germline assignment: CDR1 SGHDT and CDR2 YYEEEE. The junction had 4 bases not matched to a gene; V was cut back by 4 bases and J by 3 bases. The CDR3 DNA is TGTGCCAGCAGCATACGGGACAGCTACGAGCAGTACTTC. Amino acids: CASSIRDSYEQYF. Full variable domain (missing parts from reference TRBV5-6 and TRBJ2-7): DAGVTQSPTHLIKTRGQQVTLRCSPKSGHDTVSWYQQALGQGPQFIFQYYEEEERQRGNFPDRFSGHQFPNYSSELNVNALLLGDSALYLCASSIRDSYEQYFGPGTRLTVT.